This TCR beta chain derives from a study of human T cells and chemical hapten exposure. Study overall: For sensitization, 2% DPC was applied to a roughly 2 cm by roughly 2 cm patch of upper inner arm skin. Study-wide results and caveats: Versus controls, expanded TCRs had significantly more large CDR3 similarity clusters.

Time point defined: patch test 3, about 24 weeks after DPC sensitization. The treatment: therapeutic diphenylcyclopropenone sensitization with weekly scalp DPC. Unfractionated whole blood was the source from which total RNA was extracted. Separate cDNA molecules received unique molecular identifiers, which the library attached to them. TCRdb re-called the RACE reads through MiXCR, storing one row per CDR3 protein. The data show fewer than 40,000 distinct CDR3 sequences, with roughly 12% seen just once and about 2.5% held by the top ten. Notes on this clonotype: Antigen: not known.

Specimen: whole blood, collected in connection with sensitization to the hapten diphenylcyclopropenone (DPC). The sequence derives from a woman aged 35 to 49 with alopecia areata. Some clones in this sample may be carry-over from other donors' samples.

The CDR3 is CASSRDRALNEQYF. The DNA of the CDR3 is TGTGCCAGCAGCCGGGACAGGGCTTTGAACGAGCAGTACTTC. The V and J genes are TRBV28 and TRBJ2-7, with TRBD1 matching 9 bases. J gave up 5 bases and V 6 bases, and 8 bases lay outside the gene matches. CDR1 is MDHEN, CDR2 SYDVKM, per germline. The CDR3 loop spans 14 amino acids.